The 29 T cell receptor beta chains in this list originate from one sample, sequenced in a study of Tregs in tolerant kidney transplant recipients. The protocol was immunoSEQ multiplex PCR, while the TCRdb copy is restricted to in-frame clones and leaves out a portion. This table holds roughly 23,000 clones. Recipients received nonmyeloablative bone marrow transplants from related graft donors, with transient mixed chimerism. The sequences come from CD4+ T cells from blood (PBMCs), collected 6 months after the transplant. Source of these receptors: a human patient who received a combined kidney and bone marrow transplant. Some T cells may arise from the graft donor.

As concerns this clone: Read sequence stops 3 residues before the CDR3 end, and the germline J gene provides the missing end. This chain uses TRBV6-2 or TRBV6-3 with TRBJ2-3; tentative D call: TRBD2 (6 bases). Trimming took off 6 bases at V and 7 bases at J, with 14 bases between the two ends. This CDR3 has 13 amino acids. Per the germline V gene, CDR1 is MNHEY and CDR2 is SVGEGT. The covered CDR3 bases are TGTGCCAGCAGCCAGACTAGATTCCATACG. It encodes CASSQTRFHT. The whole CDR3 protein is CASSQTRFHTQYF.

The CDR3 bases that were read are TGTGCCAGCACCCCGGGGACAGGGAATGAAAAA. The encoded protein is CASTPGTGNEK. The CDR3 as a whole reads CASTPGTGNEKLFF. The rearrangement uses TRBV5-4 and TRBJ1-4, with 9 positions matching TRBD1. The read stops 3 residues short of the end of the CDR3; the missing end is completed from the germline J gene. Germline CDR1 and CDR2: SGHNT and YYREEE (reference sequence). V shed 6 bases, J shed 5 bases, and the junction held 5 bases outside the gene matches. The CDR3 totals 14 residues. Filled out from reference TRBV5-4 and TRBJ1-4, the complete variable domain reads ETGVTQSPTHLIKTRGQQVTLRCSSQSGHNTVSWYQQALGQGPQFIFQYYREEENGRGNFPPRFSGLQFPNYSSELNVNALELDDSALYLCASTPGTGNEKLFFGSGTQLSVL.

Note on this clone: The read terminates 3 residues ahead of where the CDR3 ends, so the germline J gene completes it. The chain combines TRBV2 with TRBJ1-5; D perhaps matches TRBD1 (5 bases). Trimming took 9 bases from V and 6 from J, leaving 21 bases between them. CDR3 length: 15 amino acids. Germline CDR1 is SNHLY and CDR2 is FYNNEI. Here the CDR3 reads CARGPGGAGAQPQHF. The DNA read from the CDR3 is TGTGCCAGGGGGCCCGGCGGAGCTGGAGCTCAGCCC.

CDR3 DNA (partial): TGTGCCAGCAGCCAGGGGACAGTTCTC. Its protein is CASSQGTVL. The full CDR3 sequence reads CASSQGTVLIYF. The chain has TRBV3-1 (or the pseudogene TRBV3-2) and TRBJ1-3; the match to TRBD1 covers 7 bases. The read terminates 3 residues ahead of where the CDR3 ends, so the germline J gene completes it. This CDR3 contains 12 residues. CDR1 and CDR2 from the germline V gene are LGHDT and YNNKEL (reference sequence).

The CDR3 bases that were read are TGTGCCAGTGGGACTAGCGGGGGGGCCGAGGAGACC. Protein sequence: CASGTSGGAEET. The CDR3 in full is CASGTSGGAEETQYF. The chain carries TRBV19 and TRBJ2-5; 16 bases agree with TRBD2. The read is 3 residues too short to cover the CDR3 end, so that end is filled in from the germline J gene. The V and J ends lost 8 bases and 5 bases, in that order; junction bases with no gene match: 5. Germline CDR1 LNHDA, CDR2 SQIVND (reference sequence). CDR3 length: 15 residues.

About this clone itself: From the germline J gene comes the end of the CDR3, since the read stops 3 residues before it. The V call is TRBV7-9, the J call TRBJ1-2; 9 bases fit TRBD1. This CDR3 contains 14 residues. The junction had 3 bases not matched to a gene; V was cut back by 2 bases and J by 5 bases. Germline values: CDR1 SEHNR, CDR2 FQNEAQ (reference sequence). The part of the CDR3 DNA that was read is TGTGCCAGCAGCTTACTGGGACAGGGTTATGGC. Residues: CASSLLGQGYG. The whole CDR3 sequence is CASSLLGQGYGYTF. Variable domain in full (rest from reference TRBV7-9 and TRBJ1-2): DTGVSQNPRHKITKRGQNVTFRCDPISEHNRLYWYRQTLGQGPEFLTYFQNEAQLEKSRLLSDRFSAERPKGSFSTLEIQRTEQGDSAMYLCASSLLGQGYGYTFGSGTRLTVV.

Concerning this clone itself: The read ends 3 residues before the CDR3 terminus; that terminus is restored from the germline J gene. This chain joins TRBV6-4 and TRBJ2-7; 10 nucleotides line up with TRBD1. The trim removed 6 bases at V and 4 bases at J, leaving 9 bases unmatched. CDR3 length: 15 amino acids. Germline V gene data show CDR1 as MRHNA and CDR2 as SNTAGT. The CDR3 region is CASSMGPGQGYEQYF. The sequenced part of the CDR3 DNA is TGTGCCAGCAGCATGGGACCGGGACAGGGGTACGAG.

Comment on this clone: The missing CDR3 end, 3 residues past where the read stops, is filled in from the germline J gene. J is TRBJ1-2 and V is TRBV11-2, with D possibly being TRBD1 (6 bases). The CDR3 is 14 amino acids. The germline CDR1 and CDR2 sequences are SGHAT and FQNNGV. V was trimmed by 7 bases and J by 2 bases, leaving 14 bases between them. This chain's CDR3 is CASTLGAVNYGYTF. The CDR3 bases that were read are TGTGCCAGCACCCTGGGGGCGGTCAACTATGGC.

The part of the CDR3 DNA that was read is TGTGCCAGCTCACCAGAGGTCCGGGAAGAGACC. Translated, it gives CASSPEVREET. The complete CDR3 reads CASSPEVREETQYF. J is TRBJ2-5 and V is TRBV18; D call uncertain. The CDR3 end falls 3 residues outside the read, so it is completed with the germline J gene. The germline V gene has CDR1 KGHSH and CDR2 LQKENI. Trimming took 2 bases from V and 3 from J, leaving 10 bases between them. The CDR3 runs to 14 residues. The full variable domain, its missing parts supplied by reference TRBV18 and TRBJ2-5, is NAGVMQNPRHLVRRRGQEARLRCSPMKGHSHVYWYRQLPEEGLKFMVYLQKENIIDESGMPKERFSAEFPKEGPSILRIQQVVRGDSAAYFCASSPEVREETQYFGPGTRLLVL.

About this clone: The read ends 3 residues before the CDR3 terminus; that terminus is restored from the germline J gene. This chain connects TRBV11-3 to TRBJ2-2, with D perhaps TRBD1 (6 bases). This CDR3 has 15 amino acids. Germline loops: CDR1 SGHNT, CDR2 YENEEA. Trimming took off 5 bases at V and 3 bases at J, with 13 bases between the two ends. The part of the CDR3 DNA that was read is TGTGCCAGCAGCCGAGGACAGATGTACACCGGGGAG. Its translation: CASSRGQMYTGE. The whole CDR3 protein reads CASSRGQMYTGELFF.

With respect to this clone: The sequenced fragment ends 3 residues before the CDR3 boundary, so the rest is inferred from the germline J gene. V usage is TRBV18 and J usage is TRBJ1-4, with TRBD1 identical over 7 bases. Germline CDR1 is KGHSH and CDR2 is LQKENI. The junction had 2 bases not matched to a gene; V was cut back by 3 bases and J by 4 bases. CDR3 size: 14 residues. This CDR3 is CASSPTGSNEKLFF. Partial CDR3 DNA: TGTGCCAGCTCACCGACAGGGAGTAATGAAAAA.

As concerns this clone: Sequencing ends 3 residues short of the CDR3 end; the germline J gene provides the rest. The chain has TRBV7-2 and TRBJ1-2, with a possible D match to TRBD1 (5 bases). Germline CDR1 and CDR2: SGHTA and FQGNSA. The CDR3 has 13 residues. The chain's CDR3 is CASSLGRGGGYTF. CDR3 bases read: TGTGCCAGCAGCTTAGGAAGGGGTGGGGGC.

Turning to this clone: The read halts 3 residues ahead of the CDR3 end, with the missing end drawn from the germline J gene. V and J are TRBV6-1 and TRBJ2-3; D is uncertain. This CDR3 has 14 residues. The V end lost 0 bases, the J end lost 6 bases, and 10 bases lay between the germline ends. CDR1 is MNHNS and CDR2 is SASEGT in the germline V gene. The sequenced part of the CDR3 DNA is TGTGCCAGCAGTGAAGCTCCTTGGGCGGATACG. Protein sequence: CASSEAPWADT. In full, the CDR3 reads CASSEAPWADTQYF.

Concerning this clone: The DNA ends 3 residues before the CDR3 does, and the rest of the CDR3 is filled in from the germline J gene. The chain links TRBV4-1 to TRBJ1-1; the D gene is possibly TRBD1 (6 bases). Trimming left V 1 base short and J 1 base short, with 10 bases between. The CDR3 is made up of 15 amino acids. Germline loops: CDR1 MGHRA, CDR2 YSYEKL. CDR3 sequence: CASSQVVGGNTEAFF. The part of the CDR3 DNA that was read is TGCGCCAGCAGCCAAGTGGTAGGGGGGAACACTGAA.

This clone registers medium-sized by frequency. The DNA ends 3 residues before the CDR3 does, and the rest of the CDR3 is filled in from the germline J gene. The J gene is TRBJ1-5, the V gene TRBV7-6; D call uncertain. CDR3 length equals 17 residues. Trimming pared 0 bases from V and 3 bases from J, leaving 15 bases between. CDR1 is SGHVS and CDR2 is FNYEAQ in the germline V gene. CDR3 DNA, as far as it was read: TGTGCCAGCAGCTTAGCCCCGACGGGGAAAAACAATCAGCCC. Amino acids: CASSLAPTGKNNQP. The whole CDR3 protein is CASSLAPTGKNNQPQHF.

The DNA read from the CDR3 is TGCAGTGCTAGAGATTTAGCCAGGGGGGACACTGAA. It yields the protein CSARDLARGDTE. The CDR3 in its entirety is CSARDLARGDTEAFF. This chain connects TRBV20-1 to TRBJ1-1, with TRBD1 matching 7 bases. The read is 3 residues too short to cover the CDR3 end, so that end is filled in from the germline J gene. Unmatched junction bases numbered 7, after V lost 0 bases and J lost 3 bases. The CDR3 runs to 15 residues. CDR1 and CDR2 from the germline V gene are DFQATT and SNEGSKA (reference sequence).

In regard to this clone: The read stops 3 residues short of the end of the CDR3; the missing end is completed from the germline J gene. The chain combines TRBV7-9 with TRBJ1-1; tentative D call: TRBD1 (5 bases). V lost 5 bases, J lost 0 bases, and 7 bases lay in between. CDR3 length: 13 amino acids. The germline gives CDR1 SEHNR, CDR2 FQNEAQ (reference sequence). CDR3 amino acids: CASSPQVNTEAFF. Partial CDR3 DNA: TGTGCCAGCAGCCCACAGGTGAACACTGAA. Full variable domain (remainder filled in from reference TRBV7-9 and TRBJ1-1): DTGVSQNPRHKITKRGQNVTFRCDPISEHNRLYWYRQTLGQGPEFLTYFQNEAQLEKSRLLSDRFSAERPKGSFSTLEIQRTEQGDSAMYLCASSPQVNTEAFFGQGTRLTVV.

Comment on this clone: The missing CDR3 end, 3 residues past where the read stops, is filled in from the germline J gene. J is TRBJ2-7 and V is TRBV7-9; D is unresolved. Per the germline V gene, CDR1 is SEHNR and CDR2 is FQNEAQ (reference sequence). V lost 3 bases and J 4 bases, leaving 13 bases between the germline ends. The CDR3 extends over 14 amino acids. The part of the CDR3 DNA that was read is TGTGCCAGCAGCTTGGGCAGGAATAAGTACGAG. Translation: CASSLGRNKYE. The complete CDR3 sequence is CASSLGRNKYEQYF.

As to this clone: From the germline J gene comes the end of the CDR3, since the read stops 3 residues before it. V and J are TRBV5-1 and TRBJ1-5, with a possible D match to TRBD1 (6 bases). V was trimmed by 4 bases and J by 4 bases, leaving 15 bases between them. CDR1 and CDR2 (germline): SGHRS, YFSETQ. CDR3 length: 15 amino acids. The CDR3 loop is CASSRGEGGNQPQHF. CDR3 bases read: TGCGCCAGCAGCCGGGGGGAGGGGGGAAATCAGCCC. Combining the CDR3 with reference TRBV5-1 and TRBJ1-5 gives the whole variable domain KAGVTQTPRYLIKTRGQQVTLSCSPISGHRSVSWYQQTPGQGLQFLFEYFSETQRNKGNFPGRFSGRQFSNSRSEMNVSTLELGDSALYLCASSRGEGGNQPQHFGDGTRLSIL.

Remarks on this clone: The observed sequence ends 3 residues before the CDR3 terminus, with the missing tail filled in from the germline J gene. V usage is TRBV5-5 and J usage is TRBJ2-7; possibly TRBD1 for D (6 bases). Per the germline V gene, CDR1 is SGHKS and CDR2 is YYEKEE (reference sequence). Trimming removed 5 bases from V and 4 bases from J, with 10 bases in between. The CDR3 has 12 amino acids. CDR3: CASSLQGYEQYF. CDR3 DNA, as far as it was read: TGTGCCAGCAGTTTACAGGGATACGAG.

On this clone itself: From the germline J gene comes the end of the CDR3, since the read stops 3 residues before it. The chain employs TRBV29-1 and TRBJ2-7, with 7 bases fitting TRBD2. Trimming took 4 bases from V and 5 from J; bases not matched to a gene: 11. CDR3 size: 14 residues. Germline V CDR1 and CDR2: SQVTM, ANQGSEA. Incomplete CDR3 DNA: TGCAGCGTTGGGGTTGGCGGGAGAGGGAACGAG. It specifies CSVGVGGRGNE. The whole CDR3 region reads CSVGVGGRGNEQYF.

In the case of this clone: The read gets to within 3 residues of the CDR3 end, and the germline J gene fills in the rest. The chain joins TRBV5-1 to TRBJ1-1, with D tentatively TRBD1 (5 bases). This CDR3 has 15 amino acids. CDR1 and CDR2 (germline): SGHRS, YFSETQ. The ends were cut back, 1 base at V and 1 base at J, with 11 bases in the middle. CDR3: CASSLRGFKNTEAFF. The CDR3 bases that were read are TGCGCCAGCAGCTTGAGGGGCTTTAAGAACACTGAA.

About this clone itself: The observed sequence ends 3 residues before the CDR3 terminus, with the missing tail filled in from the germline J gene. The chain carries TRBV19 and TRBJ1-1, with unresolved D. The V and J ends lost 1 base and 1 base respectively, with 16 bases between them. CDR3 length: 17 residues. CDR1 and CDR2 (germline): LNHDA, SQIVND (reference sequence). CDR3 DNA (partial): TGTGCCAGTAGTATAGTACCCGGCGGGGTGGGGAACACTGAA. Translation gives CASSIVPGGVGNTE. The CDR3 reads in full as CASSIVPGGVGNTEAFF.

As regards this clone: The DNA ends 3 residues before the CDR3 does, and the rest of the CDR3 is filled in from the germline J gene. The J gene is TRBJ2-3, the V gene TRBV7-8; weak D call: TRBD1 (6 bases). The ends were cut back, 0 bases at V and 6 bases at J, with 19 bases in the middle. The CDR3 is 17 residues long. Germline lookup yields CDR1 SGHVS and CDR2 FQNEAQ. The DNA read from the CDR3 is TGTGCCAGCAGCTTAGCAGCCAGGGGCCTCGCGGTGGATACG. As protein: CASSLAARGLAVDT. Given in full, the CDR3 is CASSLAARGLAVDTQYF.

For this clone: The observed sequence ends 3 residues before the CDR3 terminus, with the missing tail filled in from the germline J gene. The rearrangement uses TRBV5-1 and TRBJ2-3; 8 bases fit TRBD2. CDR1 and CDR2 from the germline V gene are SGHRS and YFSETQ. This CDR3 contains 15 residues. J gave up 2 bases and V 0 bases, and 2 bases lay outside the gene matches. The CDR3 reads CASSLGGGYTDTQYF. The covered CDR3 bases are TGCGCCAGCAGCTTGGGCGGGGGGTACACAGATACG.

In the case of this clone: The read halts 3 residues ahead of the CDR3 end, with the missing end drawn from the germline J gene. V is TRBV2 and J is TRBJ1-1, with 9 bases fitting TRBD1. CDR3 size: 15 residues. V dropped 5 bases and J dropped 1; count of bases not matched to a gene: 5. The germline V gene has CDR1 SNHLY and CDR2 FYNNEI. Here the CDR3 reads CASSQRDRANTEAFF. The covered CDR3 bases are TGTGCCAGCAGTCAACGGGACAGGGCGAACACTGAA.

Details on this clone: The CDR3 end falls 3 residues outside the read, so it is completed with the germline J gene. The V gene is TRBV10-3, the J gene TRBJ2-7; the match to TRBD2 covers 11 bases. The CDR3 length is 17 residues. Trimming cost V 0 bases and J 0 bases; bases outside gene matches: 4. Per the germline V gene, CDR1 is ENHRY and CDR2 is SYGVKD. The sequenced CDR3 bases are TGTGCCATCAGTGAGTCGGCGGGACTAGCGGCCTCCTACGAG. Translating gives CAISESAGLAASYE. The whole CDR3 protein is CAISESAGLAASYEQYF.

Turning to this clone: The sequence runs out 3 residues before the end of the CDR3; the remainder is reconstructed from the germline J gene. The rearrangement joins TRBV20-1 to TRBJ2-7, with D tentatively TRBD2 (5 bases). The ends were cut back, 3 bases at V and 2 bases at J, with 8 bases in the middle. The CDR3 loop spans 12 amino acids. Germline V lookup: CDR1 DFQATT, CDR2 SNEGSKA (reference sequence). CDR3 sequence: CSASPRAYEQYF. The CDR3 DNA, read in part, is TGCAGTGCTAGCCCGAGGGCCTACGAG.

The sequenced part of the CDR3 DNA is TGTGCCAGCAGCCCCAAGAGGAATTCACCC. Translating it yields CASSPKRNSP. The full-length CDR3 reads as CASSPKRNSPLHF. The chain links TRBV7-2 to TRBJ1-6; D is uncertain. The CDR3 end falls 3 residues outside the read, so it is completed with the germline J gene. V was pared by 5 bases and J by 7 bases, with 9 bases between. Germline V CDR1 and CDR2: SGHTA, FQGNSA. CDR3 size: 13 residues.